This entry lists 9 T cell receptor beta chains sequenced from one sample in a study of response to subunit inactivated influenza vaccine. Each CDR3 protein is one row after TCRdb ran MiXCR on the RT-PCR reads. The table lists about 500,000 distinct CDR3 sequences, roughly 13% of them singletons. The sequencing here drew on PBMCs from blood, taken roughly 45 days after vaccination. The receptor set was obtained from a man between 50 and 59 years old who received an inactivated influenza vaccine.

This chain links TRBV6-2 or TRBV6-3 with TRBJ1-2; TRBD1 might be the D (6 bases). CDR3 length: 14 amino acids. Germline lookup yields CDR1 MNHEY and CDR2 SVGEGT. The germline V and J ends were trimmed by 6 bases and 8 bases, with 19 bases remaining between them. The CDR3 region is CASRPGQSRWGYTF. The CDR3 DNA follows: TGTGCCAGCAGACCAGGACAGTCCCGGTGGGGCTACACCTTC.

The chain joins TRBV5-1 to TRBJ1-2; 9 bases match TRBD1. After removal of 4 bases from V and 10 bases from J, the junction contained 14 bases not matched to a gene. Germline values: CDR1 SGHRS, CDR2 YFSETQ. This CDR3 contains 15 residues. The chain's CDR3 is CASSLDTDRGRVYTF. The CDR3 DNA reads TGCGCCAGCAGCCTTGATACCGACAGGGGGAGAGTCTACACCTTC.

The CDR3 here is CSASNPGQGYGYTF. The CDR3 DNA reads TGCAGTGCATCAAACCCCGGACAGGGATATGGCTACACCTTC. The chain employs TRBV20-1 and TRBJ1-2, with 8 nucleotides matching TRBD1. The CDR3 is made up of 14 amino acids. V lost 6 bases and J lost 5; bases outside the gene matches: 11. The germline CDR1 and CDR2 sequences are DFQATT and SNEGSKA (reference sequence).

This clonotype has a handful of counts. The chain has TRBV7-9 and TRBJ1-2; D is undetermined. This CDR3 is built from 14 residues. V was pared by 2 bases and J by 8 bases, with 15 bases between. Germline V lookup: CDR1 SEHNR, CDR2 FQNEAQ (reference sequence). The CDR3 protein is CASSLSLYPRGYTF. In nucleotides, the CDR3 is TGTGCCAGCAGCTTATCGTTGTACCCGCGAGGCTACACCTTC.

This clonotype has at least ten counts. The chain recombines TRBV24-1 with TRBJ2-3; 11 positions match TRBD2. This CDR3 is 18 amino acids long. Per germline, CDR1 KGHDR and CDR2 SFDVKD. With V trimmed by 0 bases and J by 5 bases, 9 bases remained unmatched. CDR3 amino acids: CATSDLGSGRAYGDTQYF. The CDR3 region has the DNA TGTGCCACCAGTGATTTGGGTAGCGGGAGGGCCTATGGAGATACGCAGTATTTT.

J is TRBJ1-2 and V is TRBV15, with D maybe TRBD1 (6 bases). This CDR3 comprises 14 residues. Between the trimmed V and J ends, which lost 9 bases and 1 base, there was a span of 15 bases. Germline lookup yields CDR1 LNHNV and CDR2 YYDKDF (reference sequence). The CDR3 spells CATQQGRDNYGYTF. The DNA of the CDR3 is TGTGCCACGCAGCAGGGGCGGGATAACTATGGCTACACCTTC.

This chain uses TRBV20-1 with TRBJ1-1; tentative D call: TRBD1 (5 bases). The CDR3 sequence is 14 residues long. The germline CDR1 and CDR2 sequences are DFQATT and SNEGSKA (reference sequence). Trimming left V 7 bases short and J 4 bases short, with 19 bases between. CDR3 residues: CSGRDGGSVTEAFF. CDR3 nucleotides: TGCAGTGGCAGAGATGGGGGGTCGGTCACTGAAGCTTTCTTT.

In its sample, this clonotype was seen many times. The chain combines TRBV29-1 with TRBJ2-6; no clear D gene. The CDR3 runs to 14 residues. Trimming stripped 6 bases from V and 2 bases from J, with 11 bases between. CDR1 is SQVTM and CDR2 is ANQGSEA in the germline V gene. The chain's CDR3 is CSVKAPAGANVLTF. CDR3 nucleotides: TGCAGCGTGAAGGCCCCCGCTGGGGCCAACGTCCTGACTTTC.

This clonotype has at least ten counts. V usage is TRBV6-2 or TRBV6-3 and J usage is TRBJ2-1; maybe TRBD1 (6 bases). The germline V gene has CDR1 MNHEY and CDR2 SVGEGT. The CDR3 totals 16 residues. Trimming shortened V by 4 bases and J by 3 bases, and 16 bases separated the two germline ends. CDR3 in amino acids: CASSSSQQGLYNEQFF. The CDR3 DNA is TGTGCCAGCAGTTCCTCCCAACAGGGTCTCTACAATGAGCAGTTCTTC.